A single sample is the source of the 13 T cell receptor beta chains below, sequenced in a study of metastatic and nonmetastatic thyroid tumors (TCRdb year 2020). No patient had received any treatment before thyroid surgery. Receptor libraries were prepared by PCR. TCRdb shows the sequencer as Illumina HiSeq 4000. The raw public reads went through TCRdb reprocessing: fastp at Q25, MiXCR clone calling, in-frame beta chains kept. The sample has roughly 63,000 clones on record, around 15% of them singletons. The biggest ten clones account for roughly a tenth of the sample. Material for sequencing was blood. The receptors stem from a male donor with papillary thyroid cancer or a benign thyroid nodule (not recorded which). Some clones in this sample may be carry-over from other donors' samples.

This clone is categorized as medium-sized. CDR3 region: CASSLATGGTYEQYF. CDR3 nucleotides: TGTGCCAGCAGTTTAGCAACAGGGGGGACCTACGAGCAGTACTTC. The chain uses TRBV28 and TRBJ2-7, with 8 bases matching TRBD1. This CDR3 comprises 15 residues. With V trimmed by 2 bases and J by 2 bases, 5 bases remained unmatched. Germline CDR1 and CDR2: MDHEN and SYDVKM.

This clone was counted at least ten times. V usage is TRBV6-6 and J usage is TRBJ2-5; 11 bases are shared with TRBD2. Germline V gene data show CDR1 as MNHNY and CDR2 as SVGAGI (reference sequence). This CDR3 is 15 amino acids long. With V trimmed by 3 bases and J by 7 bases, 7 bases remained unmatched. The CDR3 sequence: CASSYVSGGEGTQYF. The DNA of the CDR3 is TGTGCCAGCAGTTATGTTAGCGGGGGGGAGGGGACCCAGTACTTC.

On this clone: Just one base apart from a much larger clone, this may be a read error. Other nucleotide sequences in the sample specify the same CDR3. The rearrangement joins TRBV4-1 to TRBJ2-1, with unresolved D. The CDR3 loop spans 14 amino acids. Looked up from germline, CDR1 is MGHRA and CDR2 is YSYEKL. The germline V and J ends were trimmed by 1 base and 6 bases, with 10 bases remaining between them. The CDR3 here is CASSQGLGINEQFF. The CDR3 DNA reads as TGCGCCAGCAGCCAAGGGCTCGGTATCAATGAGCAGTTCTTC.

The table lists this clone with a few counts. This rearrangement joins TRBV27 to TRBJ2-2, with D perhaps TRBD1 or TRBD2 (6 bases each). V was clipped by 10 bases and J by 11 bases, with 23 bases between them. CDR1 is MNHEY, CDR2 SMNVEV, per germline (reference sequence). The CDR3 has 14 amino acids. The CDR3, as DNA: TGTGCCATTCCTGGGGGGCGGAATACCCGTGAGCTGTTTTTT. Protein sequence: CAIPGGRNTRELFF.

This clone occurred many times. The chain has TRBV28 and TRBJ1-2; unclear D gene. CDR3 length: 14 residues. Trimming removed 6 bases at V and 4 bases at J, with 15 bases between. Germline V gives CDR1 MDHEN, CDR2 SYDVKM. The CDR3 region is CASRALGKAYGYTF. The CDR3 DNA follows: TGTGCCAGCAGGGCGCTGGGGAAAGCCTATGGCTACACCTTC.

Regarding this clone: A much larger clone sits a single nucleotide away, making a read error possible. The chain links TRBV9 to TRBJ2-3, with D possibly TRBD1 on 5 matching bases. This CDR3 comprises 13 residues. From germline, CDR1 is SGDLS and CDR2 YYNGEE. V was pared by 5 bases and J by 5 bases, with 12 bases between. CDR3 protein: CASRSHQGDTQYF. The CDR3 nucleotides read TGTGCCAGCAGATCTCATCAGGGAGATACGCAGTATTTT.

This clone has a count of ten or more. This chain joins TRBV19 and TRBJ2-3, with 8 positions matching TRBD1. The V gene end was trimmed by 6 bases and the J gene end by 1 base; junction bases not matched to a gene: 9. Per the germline V gene, CDR1 is LNHDA and CDR2 is SQIVND (reference sequence). The length of the CDR3 is 16 residues. In DNA, the CDR3 is TGTGCCAGTAGCTTCCTCCCGGGACAGGGCACAGATACGCAGTATTTT. Amino acids: CASSFLPGQGTDTQYF.

V usage is TRBV11-1 and J usage is TRBJ1-1; TRBD1 matches 10 bases. The ends lost 5 bases at V and 5 bases at J; junction bases unmatched: 11. Germline V gene lookup returns CDR1 SGHAT and CDR2 FQDESV (reference sequence). The CDR3 spans 16 residues. The CDR3 coding sequence is TGTGCCAGCAGCCCGAGACAGGGGGCAGGGTATACTGAAGCTTTCTTT. Its translation is CASSPRQGAGYTEAFF.

Many counts were recorded for this clone. The chain employs TRBV6-1 and TRBJ1-1; no clear D gene. V lost 7 bases, J lost 1 base, and 10 bases lay in between. Germline CDR1 is MNHNS and CDR2 is SASEGT. The CDR3 is 13 residues long. The chain's CDR3 is CASNPWPNTEAFF. The CDR3 DNA sequence: TGTGCCAGCAACCCGTGGCCGAACACTGAAGCTTTCTTT.

A few counts support this clone. V and J are TRBV10-1 and TRBJ2-7; D is possibly TRBD2 (6 bases). The V gene's germline CDR1 is WNHNN and CDR2 SYGVQD (reference sequence). The CDR3 is 12 residues long. Trimming stripped 2 bases from V and 7 bases from J, with 9 bases between. The DNA of the CDR3 is TGCGCCAGCAGTGAGCCAGGAGGGGAGCAGTACTTC. Translating it yields CASSEPGGEQYF.

This clone came up many times. J is TRBJ2-2 and V is TRBV7-8; 11 nucleotides agree with TRBD1. This CDR3 is 15 amino acids long. V shed 5 bases, J shed 6 bases, and the junction held 5 bases outside the gene matches. Germline CDR1 and CDR2: SGHVS and FQNEAQ. CDR3 DNA sequence: TGTGCCAGCAGCGTCGGGACAGGGGGTGCCGGGGAGCTGTTTTTT. Amino acids: CASSVGTGGAGELFF.

This clone was detected ten times or more. The chain uses TRBV6-5 and TRBJ1-5, with D possibly TRBD1 on 5 matching bases. The V end lost 3 bases, the J end lost 9 bases, and 12 bases lay between the germline ends. This CDR3 is 13 amino acids long. The V gene's germline CDR1 is MNHEY and CDR2 SVGAGI. The chain's CDR3 is CASSYGGARPQHF. CDR3 DNA sequence: TGTGCCAGCAGTTATGGAGGGGCCAGGCCCCAGCATTTT.

This rearrangement joins TRBV20-1 to TRBJ2-7; D possibly matches TRBD1 or TRBD2 (5 bases each). The CDR3 spans 16 residues. Trimming took 2 bases from V and 3 from J, leaving 20 bases between them. The germline CDR1 and CDR2 sequences are DFQATT and SNEGSKA (reference sequence). The CDR3 sequence: CSARKGLLEVYYEQYF. The CDR3 DNA reads TGCAGTGCTAGAAAGGGGTTACTAGAGGTATACTACGAGCAGTACTTC.